This TCR beta chain was captured in a study of identical twins. This clonotype was counted only a few times. TCRdb analysed the 5' RACE reads with MiXCR anew, one entry per CDR3 protein. The sample contains roughly 1,500,000 distinct CDR3 sequences, roughly 35% of which appear only once. This CDR3 is built from 15 residues. The V end was cut by 6 bases, the J end by 2 bases, with 15 bases between. Germline lookup yields CDR1 SNHLY and CDR2 FYNNEI. The source of this sequence is a newborn girl in good health. The V and J genes are TRBV2 and TRBJ2-3; D may be TRBD2 (6 bases). Source material: cord blood. CDR3 bases: TGTGCCAGCAGGACCGGGACTTATCTCACAGATACGCAGTATTTT. This sequence encodes CASRTGTYLTDTQYF.